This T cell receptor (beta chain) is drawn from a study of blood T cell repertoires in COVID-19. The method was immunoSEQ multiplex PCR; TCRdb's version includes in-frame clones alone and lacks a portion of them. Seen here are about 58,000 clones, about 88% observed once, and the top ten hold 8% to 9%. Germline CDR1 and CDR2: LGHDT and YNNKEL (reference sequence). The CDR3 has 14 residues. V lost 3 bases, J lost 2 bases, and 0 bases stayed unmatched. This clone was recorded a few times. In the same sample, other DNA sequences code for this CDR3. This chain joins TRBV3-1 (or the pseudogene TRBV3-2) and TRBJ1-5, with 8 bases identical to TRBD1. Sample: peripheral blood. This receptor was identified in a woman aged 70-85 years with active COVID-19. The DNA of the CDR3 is TGTGCCAGCAGCCAGGGACAGGGCAATCAGCCCCAGCATTTT. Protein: CASSQGQGNQPQHF.